This paragraph reports one T cell receptor beta chain. The data were obtained in a study of shared clonotypes between healthy human individuals. Germline V CDR1 and CDR2: KGHSH, LQKENI. Trimming took off 5 bases at V and 8 bases at J, with 12 bases between the two ends. CDR3 length: 12 residues. This table comes from immunoSEQ multiplex PCR, and its TCRdb copy is limited to in-frame clones, with some not included. The data show approximately 2.5 million clones, 93% seen once. The donors, all of them Caucasian adults, lived in Nashville, Tennessee. The specimen sequenced was naive CD4+ T cells from PBMCs. Subset denoted: CD45RA+ positively selected. This chain uses TRBV18 with TRBJ1-2, with D perhaps TRBD1 (6 bases). The sequence was collected from a man aged 18 to 30 in good health. Some clones in this sample may be carry-over from other donors' samples. The CDR3 DNA follows: TGTGCCAGCTCATCACAGGGAGACGGCTACACCTTC. This sequence encodes CASSSQGDGYTF.